This T cell receptor (beta chain) was observed in a study of response to subunit inactivated influenza vaccine. Points from the study as a whole: Only a handful of new T cells, the authors suggested, are recruited with each seasonal influenza vaccination.

TCRdb recomputed calls from the RT-PCR reads with MiXCR, one row per CDR3 protein. The table lists fewer than 200,000 distinct CDR3 sequences, approximately 9.2% of them singletons. The V gene's germline CDR1 is SGHVS and CDR2 FQNEAQ. The CDR3 totals 18 residues. V shed 3 bases, J shed 2 bases, and the junction held 13 bases outside the gene matches. As regards this clonotype: Its antigen is currently unknown.

The sample consisted of non-naive T cells sorted from PBMCs, taken on the day of vaccination. The chain has TRBV7-8 and TRBJ2-1, with 7 nucleotides matching TRBD1. The receptor comes from a man aged 50-60 years who received an inactivated influenza vaccine. The CDR3 region is CASSFTRQGIGPYNEQFF. As DNA, the CDR3 is TGTGCCAGCAGCTTCACGAGACAGGGTATAGGGCCCTACAATGAGCAGTTCTTC.